This T cell receptor (beta chain) was captured by sequencing in a study of blood T cells in healthy people across ages. With a J-beta primer mix and a sample-barcoded 5' primer, a second PCR ran about 7 to 11 cycles. TCRdb redid the calling of the 5' RACE reads with MiXCR, one entry per CDR3 protein. The sample contains approximately 800,000 distinct CDR3 sequences, around two thirds of which appear only once. The germline CDR1 and CDR2 sequences are SGDLS and YYNGEE. The CDR3 is 17 amino acids. V lost 1 base to trimming and J lost 3 bases; unmatched junction nucleotides: 6. Specimen: blood. The V and J genes are TRBV9 and TRBJ2-1, with TRBD2 matching over 11 bases. The sequence was collected from a man aged 25-40 years in good health. CDR3 protein: CASSVKLAGAHYNEQFF. The DNA for the CDR3 is TGTGCCAGCAGCGTAAAACTAGCGGGGGCTCACTACAATGAGCAGTTCTTC. Full variable domain (outside the CDR3, taken from reference TRBV9 and TRBJ2-1): DSGVTQTPKHLITATGQRVTLRCSPRSGDLSVYWYQQSLDQGLQFLIQYYNGEERAKGNILERFSAQQFPDLHSELNLSSLELGDSALYFCASSVKLAGAHYNEQFFGPGTRLTVL.